The T cell receptor beta chain under discussion was sequenced for a study of cytotoxic CD8 clonotypes in ibrutinib-treated CLL. Overall study context: Sequenced samples delivered averages of around 250,000 productive templates and tens of thousands of productive rearrangements.

Study-wide results and caveats: Public clonotypes were uncommon and contracted or stayed stable on treatment.

CDR1 is GTSNPN and CDR2 is SVGIG in the germline V gene (reference sequence). V shed 7 bases and J shed 2 bases, with 11 bases lying between them. The CDR3 length is 12 residues. About this clone: Its antigen is unknown.

Libraries were prepared by immunoSEQ multiplex PCR; TCRdb keeps only in-frame clonotypes and omits some of them. In the table there are about 140,000 clones, over 75% of which are singletons. The sample here was PBMCs, taken after 36 months of ibrutinib treatment. This TCR was recovered from a human donor with chronic lymphocytic leukemia. V gene TRBV30 combines with J gene TRBJ1-2, with D tentatively TRBD1 (5 bases). CDR3 region: CASARGNYGYTF. CDR3 DNA: TGTGCCTCAGCGAGGGGAAACTATGGCTACACCTTC.